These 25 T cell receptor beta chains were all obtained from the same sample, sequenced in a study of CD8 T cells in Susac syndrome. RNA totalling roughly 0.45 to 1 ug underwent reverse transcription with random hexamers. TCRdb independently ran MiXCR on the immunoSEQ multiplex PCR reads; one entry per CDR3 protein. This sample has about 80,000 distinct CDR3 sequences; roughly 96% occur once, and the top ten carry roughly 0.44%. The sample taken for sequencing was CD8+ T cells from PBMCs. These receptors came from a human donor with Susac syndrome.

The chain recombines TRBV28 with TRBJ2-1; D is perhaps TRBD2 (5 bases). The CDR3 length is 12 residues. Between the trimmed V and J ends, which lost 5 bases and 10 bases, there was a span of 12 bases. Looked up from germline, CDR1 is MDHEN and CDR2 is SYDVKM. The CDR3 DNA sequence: TGTGCCAGCAGTCCGCGTGGGGAGGAGCAGTTCTTC. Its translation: CASSPRGEEQFF.

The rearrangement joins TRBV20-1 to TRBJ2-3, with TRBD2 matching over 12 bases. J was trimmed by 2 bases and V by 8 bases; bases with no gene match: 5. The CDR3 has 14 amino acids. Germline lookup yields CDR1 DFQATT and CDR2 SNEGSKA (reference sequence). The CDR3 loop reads CSHRTSGATDTQYF. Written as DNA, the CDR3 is TGCAGTCACAGGACTAGCGGGGCCACAGATACGCAGTATTTT.

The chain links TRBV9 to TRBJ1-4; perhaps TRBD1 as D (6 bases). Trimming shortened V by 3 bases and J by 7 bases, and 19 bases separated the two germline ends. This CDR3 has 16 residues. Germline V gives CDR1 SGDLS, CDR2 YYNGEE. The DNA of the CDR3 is TGTGCCAGCAGCGGACGCTCTACAGGGAACCGTGAAAAACTGTTTTTT. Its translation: CASSGRSTGNREKLFF.

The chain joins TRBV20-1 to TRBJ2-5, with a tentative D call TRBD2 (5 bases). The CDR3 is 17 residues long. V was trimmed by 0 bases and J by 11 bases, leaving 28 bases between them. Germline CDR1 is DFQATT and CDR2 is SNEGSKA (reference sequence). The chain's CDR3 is CSAREPLTSFVASRQYF. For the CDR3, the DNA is TGCAGTGCTAGAGAACCCCTAACTAGTTTCGTCGCCTCAAGGCAGTACTTC.

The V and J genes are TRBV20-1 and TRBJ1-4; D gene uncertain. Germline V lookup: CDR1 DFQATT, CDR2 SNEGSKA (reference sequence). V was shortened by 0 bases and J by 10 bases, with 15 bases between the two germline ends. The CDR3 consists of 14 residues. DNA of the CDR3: TGCAGTGCTAGAGATCGGTCTAAGTCCGGAAAACTGTTTTTT. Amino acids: CSARDRSKSGKLFF.

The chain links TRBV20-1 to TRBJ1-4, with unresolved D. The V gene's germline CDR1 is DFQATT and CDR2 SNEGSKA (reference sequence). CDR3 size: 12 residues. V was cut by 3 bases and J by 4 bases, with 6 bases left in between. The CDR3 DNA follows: TGCAGTGCTAGGGACGGTAATGAAAAACTGTTTTTT. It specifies CSARDGNEKLFF.

CDR3 sequence (DNA): TGTGCCAGCAGCCCCCTCAGACAGGACCGATCCGAAGAGACCCAGTACTTC. This sequence encodes CASSPLRQDRSEETQYF. The J gene is TRBJ2-5, the V gene TRBV9, with D possibly being TRBD1 (6 bases). CDR1 SGDLS and CDR2 YYNGEE come from the germline V gene. Trimming pared 4 bases from V and 3 bases from J, leaving 22 bases between. The CDR3 contains 17 residues. Drawing the rest from reference TRBV9 and TRBJ2-5, the complete variable domain is DSGVTQTPKHLITATGQRVTLRCSPRSGDLSVYWYQQSLDQGLQFLIQYYNGEERAKGNILERFSAQQFPDLHSELNLSSLELGDSALYFCASSPLRQDRSEETQYFGPGTRLLVL.

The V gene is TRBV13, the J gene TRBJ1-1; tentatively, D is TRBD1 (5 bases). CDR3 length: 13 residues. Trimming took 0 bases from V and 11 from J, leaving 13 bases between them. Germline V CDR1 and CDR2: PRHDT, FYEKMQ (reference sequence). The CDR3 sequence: CASSLGRGLDAFF. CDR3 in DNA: TGTGCCAGCAGCTTAGGGAGGGGCTTGGACGCTTTCTTT.

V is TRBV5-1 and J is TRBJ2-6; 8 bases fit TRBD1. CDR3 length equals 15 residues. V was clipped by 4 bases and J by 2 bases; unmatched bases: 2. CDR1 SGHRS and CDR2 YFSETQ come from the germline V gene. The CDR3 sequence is CASSLGQAGANVLTF. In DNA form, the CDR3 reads TGCGCCAGCAGCCTGGGACAGGCTGGGGCCAACGTCCTGACTTTC.

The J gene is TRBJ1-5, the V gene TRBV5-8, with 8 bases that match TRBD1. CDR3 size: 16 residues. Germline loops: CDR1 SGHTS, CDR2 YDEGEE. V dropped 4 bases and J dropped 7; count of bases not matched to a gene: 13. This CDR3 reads CASSPAGQAQEQPQHF. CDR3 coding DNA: TGTGCCAGCAGCCCTGCGGGACAGGCCCAGGAGCAGCCCCAGCATTTT.

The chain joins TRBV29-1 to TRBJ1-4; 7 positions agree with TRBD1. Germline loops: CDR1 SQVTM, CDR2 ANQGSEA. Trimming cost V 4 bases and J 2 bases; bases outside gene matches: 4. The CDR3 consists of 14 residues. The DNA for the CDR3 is TGCAGCGTTGGGGCGACAGGGACTAATGAAAAACTGTTTTTT. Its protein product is CSVGATGTNEKLFF.

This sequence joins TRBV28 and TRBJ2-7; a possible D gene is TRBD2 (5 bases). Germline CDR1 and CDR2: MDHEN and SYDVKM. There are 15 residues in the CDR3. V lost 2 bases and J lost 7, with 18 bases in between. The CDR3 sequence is CASSLSGRGFWEQYF. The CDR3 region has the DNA TGTGCCAGCAGTTTAAGTGGGAGAGGTTTCTGGGAGCAGTACTTC.

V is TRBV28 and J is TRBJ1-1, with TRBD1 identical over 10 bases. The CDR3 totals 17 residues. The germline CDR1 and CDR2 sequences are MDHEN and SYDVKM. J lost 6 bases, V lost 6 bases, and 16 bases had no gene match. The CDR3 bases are TGTGCCAGCAGAAGTATGGCTCGGGACAGGGGAGGTCCTGAAGCTTTCTTT. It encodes CASRSMARDRGGPEAFF.

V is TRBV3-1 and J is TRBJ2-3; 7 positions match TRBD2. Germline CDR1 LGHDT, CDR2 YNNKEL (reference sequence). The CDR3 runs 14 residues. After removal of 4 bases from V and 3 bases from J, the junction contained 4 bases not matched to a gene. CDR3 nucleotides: TGTGCCAGCAGCCGCGGGGGAGGAACAGATACGCAGTATTTT. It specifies CASSRGGGTDTQYF.

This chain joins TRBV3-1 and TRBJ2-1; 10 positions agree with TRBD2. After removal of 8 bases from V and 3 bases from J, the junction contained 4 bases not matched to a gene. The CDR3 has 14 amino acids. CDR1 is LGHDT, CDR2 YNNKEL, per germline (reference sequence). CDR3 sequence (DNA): TGTGCCAGCCAGAGCGGGGGGGACTACAATGAGCAGTTCTTC. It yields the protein CASQSGGDYNEQFF.

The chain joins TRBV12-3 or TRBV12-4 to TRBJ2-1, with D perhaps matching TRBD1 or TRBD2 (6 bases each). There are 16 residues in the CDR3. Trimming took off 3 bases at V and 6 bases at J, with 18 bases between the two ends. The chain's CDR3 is CASSLFRDWGPNEQFF. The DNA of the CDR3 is TGTGCCAGCAGTTTGTTCCGGGACTGGGGGCCCAATGAGCAGTTCTTC.

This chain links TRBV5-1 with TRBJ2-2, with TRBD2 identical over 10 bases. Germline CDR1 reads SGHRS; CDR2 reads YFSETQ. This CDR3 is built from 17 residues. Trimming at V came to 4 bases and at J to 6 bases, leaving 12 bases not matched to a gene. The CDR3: CASSPRGPSGGSGELFF. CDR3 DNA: TGCGCCAGCAGCCCCCGCGGGCCTAGCGGGGGTTCCGGGGAGCTGTTTTTT.

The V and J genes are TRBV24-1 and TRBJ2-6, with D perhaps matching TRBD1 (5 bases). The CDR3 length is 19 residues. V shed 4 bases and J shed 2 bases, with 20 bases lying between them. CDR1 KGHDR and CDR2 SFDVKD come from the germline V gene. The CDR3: CATSDPVGREATGANVLTF. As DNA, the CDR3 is TGTGCCACCAGTGACCCCGTTGGCAGGGAAGCGACTGGGGCCAACGTCCTGACTTTC.

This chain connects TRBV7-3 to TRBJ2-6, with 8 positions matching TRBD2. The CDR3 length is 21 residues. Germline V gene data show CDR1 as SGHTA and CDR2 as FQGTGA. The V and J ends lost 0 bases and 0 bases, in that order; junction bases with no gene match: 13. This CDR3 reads CASSLTTGGPFLASGANVLTF. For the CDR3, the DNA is TGTGCCAGCAGCTTAACGACGGGAGGGCCTTTTCTTGCCTCTGGGGCCAACGTCCTGACTTTC.

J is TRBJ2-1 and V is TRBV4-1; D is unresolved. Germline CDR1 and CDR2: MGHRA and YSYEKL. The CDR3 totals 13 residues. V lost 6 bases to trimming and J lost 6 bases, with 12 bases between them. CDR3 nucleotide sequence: TGCGCCAGCAGTCCTTTGCCCTTCAATGAGCAGTTCTTC. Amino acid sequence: CASSPLPFNEQFF.

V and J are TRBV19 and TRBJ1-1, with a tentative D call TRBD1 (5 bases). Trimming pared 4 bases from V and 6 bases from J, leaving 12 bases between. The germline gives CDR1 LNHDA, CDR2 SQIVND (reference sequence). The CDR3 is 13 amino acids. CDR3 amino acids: CASSTALGAEAFF. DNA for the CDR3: TGTGCCAGTAGTACAGCGCTGGGGGCTGAAGCTTTCTTT.

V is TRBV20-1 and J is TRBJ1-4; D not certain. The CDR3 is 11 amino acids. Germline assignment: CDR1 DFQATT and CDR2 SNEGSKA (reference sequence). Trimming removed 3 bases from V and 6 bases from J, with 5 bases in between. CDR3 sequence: CSASGDEKLFF. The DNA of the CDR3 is TGCAGTGCTAGTGGCGATGAAAAACTGTTTTTT.

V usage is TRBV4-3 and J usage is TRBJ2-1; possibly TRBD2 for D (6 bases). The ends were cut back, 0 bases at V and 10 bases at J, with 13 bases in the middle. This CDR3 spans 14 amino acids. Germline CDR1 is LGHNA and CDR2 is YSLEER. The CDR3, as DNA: TGCGCCAGCAGCCAAGAAGGGCGGGGCTGGGAGCAGTTCTTC. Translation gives CASSQEGRGWEQFF.

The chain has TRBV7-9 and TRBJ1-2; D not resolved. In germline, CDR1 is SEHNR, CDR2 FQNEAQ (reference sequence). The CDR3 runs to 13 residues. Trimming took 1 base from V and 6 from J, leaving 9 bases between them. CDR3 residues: CASSLGAQDGYTF. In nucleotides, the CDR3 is TGTGCCAGCAGCTTAGGGGCCCAAGATGGCTACACCTTC.

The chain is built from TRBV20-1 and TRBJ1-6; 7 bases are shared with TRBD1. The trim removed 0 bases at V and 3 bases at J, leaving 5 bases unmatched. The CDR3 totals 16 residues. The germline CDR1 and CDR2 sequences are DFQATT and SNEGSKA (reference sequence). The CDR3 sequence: CSARDHRDSYNSPLHF. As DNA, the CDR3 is TGCAGTGCTAGAGATCACCGGGACAGCTATAATTCACCCCTCCACTTT.